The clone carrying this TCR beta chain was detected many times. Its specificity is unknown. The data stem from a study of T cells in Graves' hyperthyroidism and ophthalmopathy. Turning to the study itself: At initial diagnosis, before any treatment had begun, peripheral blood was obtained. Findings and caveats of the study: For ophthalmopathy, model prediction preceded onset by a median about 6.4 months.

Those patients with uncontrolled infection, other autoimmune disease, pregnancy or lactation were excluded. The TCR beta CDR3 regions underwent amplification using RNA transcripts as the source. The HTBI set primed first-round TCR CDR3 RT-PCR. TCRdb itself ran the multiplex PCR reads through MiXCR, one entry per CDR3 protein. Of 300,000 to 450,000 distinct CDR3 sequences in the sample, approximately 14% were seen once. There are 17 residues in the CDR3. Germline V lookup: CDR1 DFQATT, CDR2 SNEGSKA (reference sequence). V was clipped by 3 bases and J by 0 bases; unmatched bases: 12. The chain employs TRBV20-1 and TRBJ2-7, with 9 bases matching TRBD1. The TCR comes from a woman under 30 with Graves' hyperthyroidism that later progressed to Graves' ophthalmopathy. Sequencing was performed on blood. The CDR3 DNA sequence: TGCAGTGCTAGGGCCTCACAGGGGGCCCTAAGCTCCTACGAGCAGTACTTC. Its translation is CSARASQGALSSYEQYF.